These 11 T cell receptor beta chains share one sample of origin, sequenced in a study of blood T cell repertoires in COVID-19. Repertoires were generated with immunoSEQ multiplex PCR, while TCRdb's copy carries only in-frame clones and drops some. The sample yields 200,000 to 300,000 clones, about nine tenths seen once. The material sequenced was PBMCs or T cells enriched from blood (not recorded which). The receptor source for this set is a woman aged 40 to 49 with acute COVID-19.

V and J are TRBV7-9 and TRBJ2-3, with 8 bases aligning to TRBD2. V shed 1 base, J shed 4 bases, and the junction held 7 bases outside the gene matches. Germline CDR1 and CDR2: SEHNR and FQNEAQ (reference sequence). There are 16 residues in the CDR3. CDR3 sequence: CASSLESAGGADTQYF. The CDR3 DNA follows: TGTGCCAGCAGCTTAGAATCTGCGGGAGGAGCAGATACGCAGTATTTT.

The chain couples TRBV5-5 to TRBJ1-6, with no clear D. Deletions cut 4 bases from V and 4 bases from J, with 12 bases between. Germline lookup yields CDR1 SGHKS and CDR2 YYEKEE (reference sequence). The CDR3 is made up of 15 amino acids. The CDR3 nucleotides read TGTGCCAGCAGCGGCCTTCTCCCGTATAATTCACCCCTCCACTTT. Translation: CASSGLLPYNSPLHF.

This clone was seen a single time. The chain carries TRBV19 and TRBJ1-6; no clear D. The CDR3 runs 15 residues. Germline V gene data show CDR1 as LNHDA and CDR2 as SQIVND (reference sequence). V lost 5 bases and J lost 5, with 13 bases in between. The CDR3, as DNA: TGTGCCAGTAGTCCGAGGAGACGGAATAATTCACCCCTCCACTTT. Protein sequence: CASSPRRRNNSPLHF.

This rearrangement joins TRBV11-3 to TRBJ1-2; a possible D gene is TRBD1 (6 bases). The length of the CDR3 is 13 residues. V was cut by 6 bases and J by 6 bases, with 14 bases left in between. Germline V gene lookup returns CDR1 SGHNT and CDR2 YENEEA. In DNA form, the CDR3 reads TGTGCCAGCAGATTACAGGGCTCAAATGGCTACACCTTC. As protein: CASRLQGSNGYTF. The whole variable domain, filled in from reference TRBV11-3 and TRBJ1-2, reads EAGVVQSPRYKIIEKKQPVAFWCNPISGHNTLYWYLQNLGQGPELLIRYENEEAVDDSQLPKDRFSAERLKGVDSTLKIQPAELGDSAVYLCASRLQGSNGYTFGSGTRLTVV.

The chain carries TRBV5-6 and TRBJ1-5; D remains unclear. V was trimmed by 3 bases and J by 2 bases, leaving 12 bases between them. The germline gives CDR1 SGHDT, CDR2 YYEEEE. The length of the CDR3 is 15 residues. This CDR3 reads CASSSLNQGNQPQHF. As DNA, the CDR3 is TGTGCCAGCAGCTCCCTTAATCAGGGCAATCAGCCCCAGCATTTT.

This clone was counted a single time. The rearrangement joins TRBV12-3 or TRBV12-4 to TRBJ1-2; 8 nucleotides line up with TRBD1. The J segment lost 8 bases and the V segment lost 6 bases, leaving 5 bases of the junction unmatched. CDR3 size: 12 residues. CDR3 region: CASRLQGGGYTF. CDR3 coding DNA: TGTGCCAGCAGGTTACAGGGGGGCGGCTACACCTTC.

This rearrangement joins TRBV18 to TRBJ1-4; TRBD1 agrees at 8 bases. V was pared by 1 base and J by 7 bases, with 8 bases of the junction left unmatched. The CDR3 runs to 16 residues. The germline CDR1 and CDR2 sequences are KGHSH and LQKENI. CDR3 in DNA: TGTGCCAGCTCACCACTGAAGACAGGGGCAAGTGAAAAACTGTTTTTT. This translates into CASSPLKTGASEKLFF.

CDR3: CASMGGSYNSPLHF. The CDR3 coding sequence is TGTGCCAGCATGGGGGGCTCCTATAATTCACCCCTCCACTTT. J is TRBJ1-6 and V is TRBV6-5; D perhaps matches TRBD1 (5 bases). Germline loops: CDR1 MNHEY, CDR2 SVGAGI. The ends were cut back, 7 bases at V and 0 bases at J, with 7 bases in the middle. The CDR3 runs to 14 residues.

The chain couples TRBV10-3 to TRBJ1-2, with D possibly TRBD1 on 5 matching bases. This CDR3 is 15 amino acids long. Trimming took 5 bases from V and 0 from J, leaving 13 bases between them. CDR1 and CDR2 from the germline V gene are ENHRY and SYGVKD. This CDR3 is CAISPSGITNYGYTF. The CDR3 nucleotides read TGTGCCATCAGTCCTTCAGGGATCACTAACTATGGCTACACCTTC.

V usage is TRBV5-1 and J usage is TRBJ2-7; 11 nucleotides match TRBD1. Germline CDR1 reads SGHRS; CDR2 reads YFSETQ. This CDR3 is built from 13 residues. The J segment lost 9 bases and the V segment lost 6 bases, leaving 8 bases of the junction unmatched. The CDR3 nucleotides read TGCGCCAGCACGCTGAGCGGGACAGGGGGGCAGTACTTC. Protein sequence: CASTLSGTGGQYF.

The chain has TRBV28 and TRBJ1-1, with a tentative D call TRBD1 (6 bases). Germline CDR1 is MDHEN and CDR2 is SYDVKM. CDR3 size: 16 residues. The V and J ends lost 4 bases and 0 bases respectively, with 15 bases between them. The chain's CDR3 is CASSSQTGKMNTEAFF. The CDR3 bases are TGTGCCAGCAGTTCCCAGACAGGAAAGATGAACACTGAAGCTTTCTTT. The full variable domain, with the rest looked up from reference TRBV28 and TRBJ1-1, is DVKVTQSSRYLVKRTGEKVFLECVQDMDHENMFWYRQDPGLGLRLIYFSYDVKMKEKGDIPEGYSVSREKKERFSLILESASTNQTSMYLCASSSQTGKMNTEAFFGQGTRLTVV.